Listed below are T cell receptor beta chains from one sample, sequenced in a study of cytomegalovirus exposure and HLA in healthy donors. The repertoire was sequenced with immunoSEQ multiplex PCR; TCRdb's copy has only in-frame clones and lacks some. The table lists 150,000 to 200,000 clones, around four fifths of them singletons. The sequenced sample consisted of PBMCs. These receptors all come from a man in his fifties in good health and CMV-seropositive. Both conserved end residues are part of each CDR3. Fields, in order: clone size, V gene, J gene, D gene, CDR3 DNA, CDR3 protein. D genes are given only for firm matches. Clone size is stated in some rows and not others, as once, few, many or a class when expanded.

-,TRBV18,TRBJ2-7,TRBD2,TGTGCCAGCTCGTACCGGGGGACTAGCGGGCCTCCCGCTACCTACGAGCAGTACTTC,CASSYRGTSGPPATYEQYF
once,TRBV29-1,TRBJ1-6,-,TGCAGCGTTGAAGAAACCGCGAATTCACCCCTCCACTTT,CSVEETANSPLHF
-,TRBV10-3,TRBJ2-7,-,TGTGCCATCAGACCCTCGACAGGTGTTAGCGAGCAGTACTTC,CAIRPSTGVSEQYF
-,TRBV4-1,TRBJ2-7,TRBD1,TGCGCCAGCAGCCAAACGGACAGGGGAAGTGGTCGGCAGTACTTC,CASSQTDRGSGRQYF
-,TRBV9,TRBJ1-2,TRBD1,TGTGCCAGCAGCACCACGCCGGGACAGGGGTACGGCTACACCTTC,CASSTTPGQGYGYTF
-,TRBV28,TRBJ2-2,TRBD2,TGTGCCAGCAGTTTACGGGCTAGCGGGAGTGCCGGGGAGCTGTTTTTT,CASSLRASGSAGELFF
-,TRBV4-2,TRBJ2-7,-,TGTGCCAGCAGCCTAACCCTACCGGGACAATCCTACGAGCAGTACTTC,CASSLTLPGQSYEQYF
-,TRBV7-2,TRBJ2-4,TRBD1,TGTGCCAGCAGCGCAACATATATGAACAGGGGCAACATTCAGTACTTC,CASSATYMNRGNIQYF
-,TRBV2,TRBJ2-3,TRBD2,TGTGCCAGCAGTGAAACGACTAGACTAGCAACAGATACGCAGTATTTT,CASSETTRLATDTQYF
once,TRBV4-3,TRBJ1-1,-,TGCGCCAGCAGCCAAGATGGAGGCGGGGCAAGCACTGAAGCTTTCTTT,CASSQDGGGASTEAFF
few,TRBV5-4,TRBJ2-2,-,TGTGCCAGCAGCGCCAAGAGGGATTCGAACACCGGGGAGCTGTTTTTT,CASSAKRDSNTGELFF
-,TRBV5-4,TRBJ2-5,TRBD2,TGTGCCAGCAGCTTGCGGACTAGCGGGAGTCAGACCCAGTACTTC,CASSLRTSGSQTQYF
-,TRBV30,TRBJ1-3,-,TGTGCCTGGGACAGGTCCTCTGGAAACACCATATATTTT,CAWDRSSGNTIYF
-,TRBV15,TRBJ2-7,-,TGTGCCACCAGCTCCCCACCCGCAGGGTCGGACGAGCAGTACTTC,CATSSPPAGSDEQYF
-,TRBV7-6,TRBJ2-7,TRBD1,TGTGCCAGCAGCTGGACCGGGACAGCAGGGAACGAGCAGTACTTC,CASSWTGTAGNEQYF
once,TRBV4-2,TRBJ1-2,-,TGTGCCAGCAGCCCAGAATTTACAGGGTCCTATGGCTACACCTTC,CASSPEFTGSYGYTF
few,TRBV7-9,TRBJ1-1,TRBD1,TGTGCCAGCAGCTTTACAGGGGTGGGTACTGAAGCTTTCTTT,CASSFTGVGTEAFF
-,TRBV28,TRBJ1-5,-,TGTGCCAGCAGTTCCCCTCCCAGGGGTAGCAATCAGCCCCAGCATTTT,CASSSPPRGSNQPQHF
-,TRBV11-3,TRBJ2-3,TRBD2,TGTGCCAGCAGCCCAGGACTAGCGTTTGCAGATACGCAGTATTTT,CASSPGLAFADTQYF
-,TRBV5-6,TRBJ2-7,TRBD1,TGTGCCAGCAGCTTGGGGGACAGCTCCTACGAGCAGTACTTC,CASSLGDSSYEQYF
-,TRBV7-8,TRBJ1-6,TRBD1,TGTGCCAGCAGAACCGGGACAGGGGTTAATTCACCCCTCCACTTT,CASRTGTGVNSPLHF
-,TRBV11-2,TRBJ2-5,TRBD1,TGTGCCAGCAACCAAGACAGGGGATACCAAGAGACCCAGTACTTC,CASNQDRGYQETQYF
-,TRBV28,TRBJ1-2,-,TGTGCCAGCAGTTTCCTTAGCGGGGCCTATGGCTACACCTTC,CASSFLSGAYGYTF
-,TRBV9,TRBJ2-7,TRBD1,TGTGCCAGCAGCGCGGGACAGGCCTCCTCCTACGAGCAGTACTTC,CASSAGQASSYEQYF
-,TRBV11-1,TRBJ2-2,TRBD2,TGTGCCAGCAGCTTATTCCCGTCCCTAGCGGGGGCCACCGGGGAGCTGTTTTTT,CASSLFPSLAGATGELFF
-,TRBV27,TRBJ2-5,TRBD1,TGTGCCAGCAGTTCCATGACAGGGAGAGAGACCCAGTACTTC,CASSSMTGRETQYF
-,TRBV5-4,TRBJ2-2,TRBD1,TGTGCCAGCAGTCTAGACAGGGGGCTGAACACCGGGGAGCTGTTTTTT,CASSLDRGLNTGELFF
-,TRBV10-3,TRBJ1-6,-,TGTGCCATCAGTTCCGCCAGGGGTCCTAATTCACCCCTCCACTTT,CAISSARGPNSPLHF
-,TRBV5-6,TRBJ2-1,TRBD2,TGTGCCAGCAGCCGGACAGCGGGGGGGTTCGTCGGTGAGCAGTTCTTC,CASSRTAGGFVGEQFF
once,TRBV7-2,TRBJ2-7,-,TGTGCCAGCAGCCAGGGAACTGGATCGATCTACGAGCAGTACTTC,CASSQGTGSIYEQYF
-,TRBV5-5,TRBJ1-3,-,TGTGCCAGCAGCTTGGATAGGGGGTTCTCTGGAAACACCATATATTTT,CASSLDRGFSGNTIYF
once,TRBV4-1,TRBJ2-7,TRBD1,TGCGCCAGCAGCCAGGGGACAGGCTACGAGCAGTACTTC,CASSQGTGYEQYF
-,TRBV7-6,TRBJ2-7,-,TGTGCCAGCAGCTTATCGGCGGGCTACGAGCAGTACTTC,CASSLSAGYEQYF
once,TRBV9,TRBJ2-2,TRBD2,TGTGCCAGCAGCGTAGCTCTAGGACTAGCTACCGGGGAGCTGTTTTTT,CASSVALGLATGELFF
-,TRBV6-5,TRBJ2-1,-,TGTGCCAGCAGCGGGGTCTTCTCCTACAATGAGCAGTTCTTC,CASSGVFSYNEQFF
-,TRBV9,TRBJ2-2,TRBD2,TGTGCCAGCAGCGTAGGCGGGAGGCGGACCGGGGAGCTGTTTTTT,CASSVGGRRTGELFF
-,TRBV10-3,TRBJ2-7,TRBD1,TGTGCCATCAGTGAGTCGGGGGACAGAGGGGAGCAGTACTTC,CAISESGDRGEQYF
few,TRBV28,TRBJ2-7,-,TGTGCCAGCGGGGGGGGCAGGGCCTACGAGCAGTACTTC,CASGGGRAYEQYF
once,TRBV30,TRBJ2-1,-,TGTGCCTGGACGCGCTATACAGGGAATGAGCAGTTCTTC,CAWTRYTGNEQFF
once,TRBV18,TRBJ2-3,TRBD2,TGTGCCAGCTCAAAACTAGCGGGAGACGGCACAGATACGCAGTATTTT,CASSKLAGDGTDTQYF
-,TRBV9,TRBJ2-1,TRBD2,TGTGCCAGCAGCGAGCGGGGGGCGACCTACAATGAGCAGTTCTTC,CASSERGATYNEQFF
-,TRBV6-1,TRBJ2-1,TRBD2,TGTGCCAGCAGTGTGGGAGGGCCGGTTGGTGAGCAGTTCTTC,CASSVGGPVGEQFF
few,TRBV5-1,TRBJ2-1,-,TGCGCCAGCAGCTTGGCCGTTGAGCAGTTCTTC,CASSLAVEQFF
-,TRBV7-9,TRBJ1-1,TRBD1,TGTGCCAGCAGTCTGGGACAGGGCGGCCACACTGAAGCTTTCTTT,CASSLGQGGHTEAFF
-,TRBV19,TRBJ2-3,TRBD2,TGTGCCAGTAGTAGAGAAGGGGCGGCGGGAGCGGGGGCAGATACGCAGTATTTT,CASSREGAAGAGADTQYF
-,TRBV6-5,TRBJ2-1,-,TGTGCCAGCAGCCTCTGGTGGGAGCAGTTCTTC,CASSLWWEQFF
-,TRBV5-5,TRBJ2-7,TRBD2,TGTGCCAGCAGCTTACCAGCGGGAGGGAGTTACGAGCAGTACTTC,CASSLPAGGSYEQYF
-,TRBV6-5,TRBJ2-1,-,TGTGCCAGCCAAACTAGGACTGAGCAGTTCTTC,CASQTRTEQFF
-,TRBV29-1,TRBJ2-3,-,TGCAGCGTTCGGGGTCTGCTAACAGATACGCAGTATTTT,CSVRGLLTDTQYF
-,TRBV2,TRBJ2-5,TRBD1,TGTGCCAGCAGGGGACAGGGTCTGGCCCAGTACTTC,CASRGQGLAQYF
-,TRBV9,TRBJ1-3,-,TGTGCCAGCAGCGTGGGGGCCAGAGCTGGAAACACCATATATTTT,CASSVGARAGNTIYF
-,TRBV7-2,TRBJ2-1,-,TGTGCCAGCAGCCCCCGGGGAAAAGCGGACAATGAGCAGTTCTTC,CASSPRGKADNEQFF
-,TRBV28,TRBJ2-7,-,TGTGCCAGCAGTTTTCGAACGGGGCAGTACTTC,CASSFRTGQYF
-,TRBV27,TRBJ2-1,TRBD2,TGTGCCAGCAGTCTCTTAGCGGGAGGGCCCCCTGATGAGCAGTTCTTC,CASSLLAGGPPDEQFF
-,TRBV11-2,TRBJ2-7,TRBD1,TGTGCCAGCAGCTTAGGGACCGGGACAGGATCCTACGAGCAGTACTTC,CASSLGTGTGSYEQYF